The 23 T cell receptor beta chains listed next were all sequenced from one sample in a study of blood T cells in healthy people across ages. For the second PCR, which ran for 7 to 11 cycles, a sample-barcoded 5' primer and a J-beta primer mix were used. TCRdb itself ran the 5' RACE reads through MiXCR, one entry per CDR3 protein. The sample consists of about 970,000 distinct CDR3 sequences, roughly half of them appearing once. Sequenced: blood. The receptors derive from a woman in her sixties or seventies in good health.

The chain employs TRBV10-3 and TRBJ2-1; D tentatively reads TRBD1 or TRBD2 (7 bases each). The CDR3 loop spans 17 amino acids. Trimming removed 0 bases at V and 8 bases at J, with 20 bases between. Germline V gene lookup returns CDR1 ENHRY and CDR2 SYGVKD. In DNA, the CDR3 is TGTGCCATCAGTGAGTCGAAGCGGTCAGGGGGGGCGGATGAGCAGTTCTTC. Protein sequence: CAISESKRSGGADEQFF.

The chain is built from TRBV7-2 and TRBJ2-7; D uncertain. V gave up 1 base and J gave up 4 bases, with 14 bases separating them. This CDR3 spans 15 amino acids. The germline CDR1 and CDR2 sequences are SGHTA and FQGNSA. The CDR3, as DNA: TGTGCCAGCAGCTTAGGTCCCCCTCCCGCTTACGAGCAGTACTTC. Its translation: CASSLGPPPAYEQYF.

CDR3 loop: CASRKGTSETQYF. CDR3 nucleotides: TGCGCCAGCAGGAAAGGGACGTCGGAGACCCAGTACTTC. The rearrangement joins TRBV5-1 to TRBJ2-5, with D perhaps TRBD1 or TRBD2 (5 bases each). Deletions cut 5 bases from V and 5 bases from J, with 13 bases between. In germline, CDR1 is SGHRS, CDR2 YFSETQ. There are 13 residues in the CDR3.

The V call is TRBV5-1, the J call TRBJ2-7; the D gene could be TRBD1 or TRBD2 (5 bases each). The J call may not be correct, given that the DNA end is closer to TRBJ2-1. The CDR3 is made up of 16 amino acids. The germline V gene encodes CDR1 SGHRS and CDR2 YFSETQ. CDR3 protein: CASSIWGTRGGNEQFF. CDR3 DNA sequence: TGCGCCAGCAGCATATGGGGCACTAGGGGTGGGAATGAGCAGTTCTTC.

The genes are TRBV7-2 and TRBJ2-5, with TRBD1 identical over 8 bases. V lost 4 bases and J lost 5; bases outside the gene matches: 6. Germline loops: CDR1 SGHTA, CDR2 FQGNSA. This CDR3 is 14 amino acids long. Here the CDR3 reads CASSSWDRRETQYF. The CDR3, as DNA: TGTGCCAGCAGCTCATGGGACAGGAGGGAGACCCAGTACTTC.

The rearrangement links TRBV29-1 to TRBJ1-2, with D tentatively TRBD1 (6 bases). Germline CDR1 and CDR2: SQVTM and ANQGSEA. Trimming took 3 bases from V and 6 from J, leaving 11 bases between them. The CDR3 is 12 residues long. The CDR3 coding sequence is TGCAGCGTTGAGGTCCAGGGGAATGGCTACACCTTC. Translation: CSVEVQGNGYTF.

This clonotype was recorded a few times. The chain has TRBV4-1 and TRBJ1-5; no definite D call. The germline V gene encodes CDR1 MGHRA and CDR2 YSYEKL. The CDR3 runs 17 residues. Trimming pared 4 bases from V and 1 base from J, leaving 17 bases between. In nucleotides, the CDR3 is TGCGCCAGCAGCCGCGCGACCCGGGAGGGAAGCAATCAGCCCCAGCATTTT. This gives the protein CASSRATREGSNQPQHF.

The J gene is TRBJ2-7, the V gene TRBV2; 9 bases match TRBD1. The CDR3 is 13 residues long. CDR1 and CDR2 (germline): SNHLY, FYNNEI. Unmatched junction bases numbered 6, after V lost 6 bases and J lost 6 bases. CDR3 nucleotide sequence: TGTGCCAGCAGAGTACAGGGGGCGGGCGAGCAGTACTTC. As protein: CASRVQGAGEQYF.

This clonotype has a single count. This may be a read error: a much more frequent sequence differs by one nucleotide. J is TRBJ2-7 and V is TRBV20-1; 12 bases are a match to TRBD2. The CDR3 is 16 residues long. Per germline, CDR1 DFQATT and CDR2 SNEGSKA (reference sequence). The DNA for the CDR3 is TGCAGTACTAGCGCTACTAGCGGGGGGAGCTCCTACGAGCAGTACTTC. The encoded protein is CSTSATSGGSSYEQYF.

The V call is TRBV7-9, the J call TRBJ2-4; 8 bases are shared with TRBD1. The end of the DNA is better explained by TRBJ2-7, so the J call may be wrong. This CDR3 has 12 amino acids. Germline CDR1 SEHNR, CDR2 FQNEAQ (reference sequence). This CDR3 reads CASSSGGTEQYF. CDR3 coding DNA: TGTGCCAGCAGCTCAGGGGGCACCGAGCAGTACTTC.

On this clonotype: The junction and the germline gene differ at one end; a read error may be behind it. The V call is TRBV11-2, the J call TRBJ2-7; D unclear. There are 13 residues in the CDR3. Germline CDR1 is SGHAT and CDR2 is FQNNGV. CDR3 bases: TGTGCCAGCAGCGTTGGTACCTCCTACAAGCAGTACTTC. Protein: CASSVGTSYKQYF.

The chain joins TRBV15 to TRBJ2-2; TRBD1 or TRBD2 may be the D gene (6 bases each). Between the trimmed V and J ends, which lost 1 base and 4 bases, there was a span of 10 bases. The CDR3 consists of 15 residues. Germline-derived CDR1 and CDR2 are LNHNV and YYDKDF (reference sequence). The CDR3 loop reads CATSRVKGGTGELFF. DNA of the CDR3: TGTGCCACCAGCAGAGTAAAGGGGGGCACCGGGGAGCTGTTTTTT.

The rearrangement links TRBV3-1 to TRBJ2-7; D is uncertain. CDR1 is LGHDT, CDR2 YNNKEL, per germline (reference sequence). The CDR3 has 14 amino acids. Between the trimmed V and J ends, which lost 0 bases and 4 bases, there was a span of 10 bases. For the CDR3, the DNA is TGTGCCAGCAGCCAAGATTCGAGGATATACGAGCAGTACTTC. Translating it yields CASSQDSRIYEQYF.

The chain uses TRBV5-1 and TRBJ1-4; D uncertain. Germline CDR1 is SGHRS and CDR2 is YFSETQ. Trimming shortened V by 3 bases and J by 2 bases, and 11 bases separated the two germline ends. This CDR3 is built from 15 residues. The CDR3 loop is CASSSEPGTNEKLFF. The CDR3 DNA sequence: TGCGCCAGCAGCTCGGAGCCGGGGACTAATGAAAAACTGTTTTTT. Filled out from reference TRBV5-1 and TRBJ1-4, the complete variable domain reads KAGVTQTPRYLIKTRGQQVTLSCSPISGHRSVSWYQQTPGQGLQFLFEYFSETQRNKGNFPGRFSGRQFSNSRSEMNVSTLELGDSALYLCASSSEPGTNEKLFFGSGTQLSVL.

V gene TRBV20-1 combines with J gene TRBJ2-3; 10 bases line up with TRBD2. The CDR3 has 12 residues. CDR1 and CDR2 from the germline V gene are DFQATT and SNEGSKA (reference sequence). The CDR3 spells CQLAGSTDTQYF. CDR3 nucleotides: TGCCAACTAGCGGGAAGCACAGATACGCAGTATTTT.

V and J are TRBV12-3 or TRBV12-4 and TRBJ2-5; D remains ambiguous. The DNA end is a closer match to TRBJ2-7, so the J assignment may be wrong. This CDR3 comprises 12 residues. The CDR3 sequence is CASSHIQYEQYF. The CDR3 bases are TGTGCCAGCAGTCATATACAATACGAGCAGTACTTC.

The DNA of the CDR3 is TGTGCCAGCAGCTCATCCCCTTCCGGGACAGGGACCTACGAGCAGTACTTC. Translation: CASSSSPSGTGTYEQYF. V and J are TRBV3-1 and TRBJ2-4, with 9 bases matching TRBD1. The end of the DNA aligns better with TRBJ2-7, so the J call may be wrong. From germline, CDR1 is LGHDT and CDR2 YNNKEL (reference sequence). This CDR3 has 17 residues.

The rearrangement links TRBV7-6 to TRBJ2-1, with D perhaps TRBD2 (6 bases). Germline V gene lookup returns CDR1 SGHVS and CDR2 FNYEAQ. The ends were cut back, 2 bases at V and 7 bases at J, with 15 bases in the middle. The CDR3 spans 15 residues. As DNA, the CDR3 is TGTGCCAGCAGCTTAATTGGAGGGACTCCGAATGAGCAGTTCTTC. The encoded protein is CASSLIGGTPNEQFF.

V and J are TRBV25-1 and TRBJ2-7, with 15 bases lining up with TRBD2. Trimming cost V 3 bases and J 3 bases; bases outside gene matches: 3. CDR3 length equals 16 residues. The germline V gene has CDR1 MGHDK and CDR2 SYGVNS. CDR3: CASSDRTSGRGYEQYF. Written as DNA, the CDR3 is TGTGCCAGCAGTGATCGGACTAGCGGGAGGGGCTACGAGCAGTACTTC.

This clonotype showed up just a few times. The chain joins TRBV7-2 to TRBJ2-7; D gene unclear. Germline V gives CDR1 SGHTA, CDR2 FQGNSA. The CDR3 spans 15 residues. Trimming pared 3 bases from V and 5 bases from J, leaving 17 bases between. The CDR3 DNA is TGTGCCAGCAGCTTTCTCCTTCGGGTAGGGAACGAGCAGTACTTC. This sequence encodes CASSFLLRVGNEQYF.

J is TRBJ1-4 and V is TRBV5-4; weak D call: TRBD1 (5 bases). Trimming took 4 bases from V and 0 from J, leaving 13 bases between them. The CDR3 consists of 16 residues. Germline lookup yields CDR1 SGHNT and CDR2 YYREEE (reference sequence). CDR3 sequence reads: CASSAGTVSTNEKLFF. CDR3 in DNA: TGTGCCAGCAGCGCCGGGACGGTCTCAACTAATGAAAAACTGTTTTTT.

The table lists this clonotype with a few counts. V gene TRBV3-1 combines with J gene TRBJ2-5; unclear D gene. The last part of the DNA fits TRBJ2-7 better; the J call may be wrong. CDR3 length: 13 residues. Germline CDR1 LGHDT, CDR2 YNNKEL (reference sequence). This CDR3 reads CASSQATSDEQYF. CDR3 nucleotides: TGTGCCAGCAGCCAAGCGACCTCGGACGAGCAGTACTTC.

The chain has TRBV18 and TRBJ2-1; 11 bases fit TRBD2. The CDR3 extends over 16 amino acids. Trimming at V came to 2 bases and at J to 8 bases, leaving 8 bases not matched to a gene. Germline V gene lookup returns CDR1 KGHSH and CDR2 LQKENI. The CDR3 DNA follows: TGTGCCAGCTCACCAGCGGCTAGCGGGAGGTTCGATGAGCAGTTCTTC. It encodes CASSPAASGRFDEQFF.